Sequencing of this TCR beta chain was carried out in a study of OX40 agonist ivuxolimab in advanced cancers. Study-level background: Dose-escalation patients' cancers were hepatocellular carcinoma, melanoma, renal cell or head and neck cancer.

Clones were read by immunoSEQ multiplex PCR, and TCRdb kept only the in-frame ones, dropping some. The sample lists 50,000 to 65,000 clones, about 87% occurring once. There are 16 residues in the CDR3. The V and J ends lost 3 bases and 1 base respectively, with 13 bases between them. Germline V gene sequence: CDR1 SGHRS, CDR2 YFSETQ. The gene calls are TRBV5-1 and TRBJ1-4; D is ambiguous. Specimen: CD4+ or CD8+ T cells sorted from blood, collected in a trial of the OX40 agonist ivuxolimab. The TCR was taken from an adult with an advanced solid tumor such as melanoma, head and neck, liver or kidney cancer. The CDR3 spells CASSSGSSITNEKLFF. CDR3 sequence (DNA): TGCGCCAGCAGCTCCGGGTCCAGTATAACTAATGAAAAACTGTTTTTT.